These 13 T cell receptor beta chains share one sample of origin, sequenced in a study of CD8 T cells in ankylosing spondylitis. Broader study findings: It appeared that ankylosing spondylitis blood was characterized by a TCR beta motif of 8 or 9 highly homologous variants.

These receptors' targets are unknown. TCRdb fed the 5' RACE reads into MiXCR, producing one record per CDR3 protein. The table has fewer than 750,000 distinct CDR3 sequences, 15% to 20% seen once. The specimen sequenced was blood, either unsorted or a sorted T cell fraction (not recorded which). All receptors derive from a male donor with ankylosing spondylitis.

This clonotype has just one count. The V gene is TRBV5-1, the J gene TRBJ1-3, with D possibly being TRBD1 (5 bases). The CDR3 runs to 15 residues. Germline values: CDR1 SGHRS, CDR2 YFSETQ. The V end was cut by 0 bases, the J end by 2 bases, with 9 bases between. As DNA, the CDR3 is TGCGCCAGCAGCTTGGATGCAGGGACTGGAAACACCATATATTTT. Protein: CASSLDAGTGNTIYF.

The chain is built from TRBV2 and TRBJ2-7; 8 nucleotides match TRBD1. The CDR3 is made up of 14 amino acids. V lost 3 bases to trimming and J lost 3 bases; unmatched junction nucleotides: 4. CDR1 is SNHLY and CDR2 is FYNNEI in the germline V gene. This chain's CDR3 is CASSDYGQGYEQYF. CDR3 nucleotides: TGTGCCAGCAGTGACTACGGACAGGGCTACGAGCAGTACTTC.

This CDR3 is CASSLVTGEKQNSGNTIYF. Here the CDR3 DNA reads TGTGCCAGCAGCTTAGTAACAGGAGAAAAACAGAACTCTGGAAACACCATATATTTT. The rearrangement uses TRBV11-2 and TRBJ1-3, with D maybe TRBD1 (5 bases). The CDR3 consists of 19 residues. Germline CDR1 is SGHAT and CDR2 is FQNNGV. V was cut by 1 base and J by 0 bases, with 19 bases left in between.

Concerning this clonotype itself: Sequence at one end of the junction differs from germline and may be a read error. The rearrangement uses TRBV7-9 and TRBJ1-2; D perhaps matches TRBD1 (5 bases). CDR3 length: 10 amino acids. Germline V gives CDR1 SEHNR, CDR2 FQNEAQ (reference sequence). CDR3 DNA: TGTGCCAGCAGCCCGACAGTGTCCTTATTC. It codes for CASSPTVSLF.

The chain joins TRBV12-3 or TRBV12-4 to TRBJ2-2; D may be TRBD2 (6 bases). V lost 3 bases, J lost 5 bases, and 10 bases lay in between. This CDR3 comprises 14 residues. For the CDR3, the DNA is TGTGCCAGCAGTTTCGGTAGCGGAACCGGGGAGCTGTTTTTT. Its translation is CASSFGSGTGELFF.

The chain employs TRBV4-3 and TRBJ2-7, with TRBD1 identical over 9 bases. V lost 4 bases, J lost 3 bases, and 7 bases stayed unmatched. The germline V gene has CDR1 LGHNA and CDR2 YSLEER. The CDR3 extends over 15 amino acids. Here the CDR3 reads CASSLLRDRDYEQYF. Here the CDR3 DNA reads TGCGCCAGCAGCCTTCTCCGGGACAGGGACTACGAGCAGTACTTC.

In its sample, this clonotype was seen a few times. The chain combines TRBV27 with TRBJ1-1; a possible D gene is TRBD1 (5 bases). The CDR3 is made up of 13 amino acids. Trimming removed 6 bases from V and 8 bases from J, with 16 bases in between. CDR1 is MNHEY, CDR2 SMNVEV, per germline (reference sequence). The CDR3 sequence is CASRLMPTAEAFF. The DNA of the CDR3 is TGTGCCAGCAGATTGATGCCGACAGCGGAAGCTTTCTTT.

This clonotype turned up a few times. The gene calls are TRBV12-3 or TRBV12-4 and TRBJ2-7, with 10 bases identical to TRBD2. The length of the CDR3 is 14 residues. V lost 5 bases and J lost 2; bases outside the gene matches: 3. This CDR3 is CASSGLAEPYEQYF. In nucleotides, the CDR3 is TGTGCCAGCAGTGGACTAGCGGAGCCCTACGAGCAGTACTTC.

The chain has TRBV20-1 and TRBJ1-5; TRBD1 matches 11 bases. The CDR3 covers 15 residues. V shed 5 bases and J 3 bases; nucleotides not matched to a gene: 6. Germline V gene lookup returns CDR1 DFQATT and CDR2 SNEGSKA (reference sequence). In nucleotides, the CDR3 is TGCAGTGCTGGGGACAGGGGGGGCCCCAATCAGCCCCAGCATTTT. This gives the protein CSAGDRGGPNQPQHF.

Only a few counts were recorded for this clonotype. This sequence joins TRBV27 and TRBJ2-5, with 8 positions matching TRBD2. The CDR3 contains 15 residues. Germline-derived CDR1 and CDR2 are MNHEY and SMNVEV (reference sequence). V dropped 4 bases and J dropped 5; count of bases not matched to a gene: 9. The CDR3 spells CASSSYGRAVETQYF. In DNA, the CDR3 is TGTGCCAGCAGTTCTTACGGGAGGGCCGTTGAGACCCAGTACTTC.

Comment on this clonotype: The conserved phenylalanine or tryptophan is not found at the CDR3 terminus, so this likely reflects a read error. This chain uses TRBV12-3 or TRBV12-4 with TRBJ2-7, with a tentative D call TRBD2 (5 bases). The length of the CDR3 is 13 residues. The V end was cut by 1 base, the J end by 2 bases, with 6 bases between. CDR3 protein: CASSLVGAYEQYL. The CDR3, as DNA: TGTGCCAGCAGTTTAGTGGGAGCCTACGAGCAGTACTTA.

This clonotype was observed at least ten times. The V call is TRBV20-1, the J call TRBJ2-3, with D hard to call. CDR1 is DFQATT, CDR2 SNEGSKA, per germline (reference sequence). The CDR3 is 14 residues long. Trimming removed 1 base at V and 5 bases at J, with 13 bases between. The CDR3 region is CSARVEGWIDTQYF. The DNA of the CDR3 is TGCAGTGCTAGAGTAGAAGGTTGGATAGATACGCAGTATTTT.

This clonotype came up once. The rearrangement joins TRBV12-3 or TRBV12-4 to TRBJ1-2; D unresolved. The CDR3 has 13 residues. Between the trimmed V and J ends, which lost 2 bases and 4 bases, there was a span of 8 bases. CDR3 loop: CASSLSQTYGYTF. In nucleotides, the CDR3 is TGTGCCAGCAGTTTAAGTCAGACCTATGGCTACACCTTC.